This record concerns one TCR beta chain sequence. Its specific antigen is unknown. Base qualities are not at hand, and no much larger clone is one base apart. The V and J ends are trimmed by 0 bases and 9 bases, leaving 12 bases between them. The CDR3 runs 14 residues from the cysteine to the phenylalanine. Left in the record is the CDR3 DNA by itself, 42 bases read in frame from the first base. CDR1 and CDR2 were assigned from the germline V gene as LGHNA and YNFKEQ. Sample time point, as interpreted from the label and publication: baseline before first vaccination. Vaccinee samples came from UK trials COV001 and COV002, including a single-blind randomized controlled phase 2/3 trial of AZD1222 (ChAdOx1 nCoV-19) in healthy adults. Trial participant PBMC samples were collected at day 0 and day 28 after the second dose for TCRbeta chain sequencing. This record belongs to a study of T cell responses to AZD1222 COVID-19 vaccine (dated by TCRdb to the early 2020s). Turning to the overall study: Because spike-specific TCR depth and breadth did not differ between the two schedules, AZD1222 recipients who got a second dose at roughly 4 weeks were pooled with those who got a second dose at roughly 12 weeks. TCR sequencing was performed for approximately 240 trial participants, of whom 207 were given two doses of AZD1222 and around 25 were given two doses of MenACWY control vaccine. Enrollment into the trials was organized by age into subgroups of 18-55, 56-69 and 70-plus years, and those subgroups contained approximately 160, 26 and 62 TCR-sequenced participants, respectively. The full study reports these points: Participants were mostly white British, with more females than males. The authors suggested clonal diversity may have been underestimated. Vaccine-associated CD4 TCRs spanned the whole spike protein, with dominant responses in regions 160-218 and 743-854. Because no day 14 peak-response samples were available, the repertoires could be characterized only after the peak T cell response. Reportedly, close to half of the unique spike-specific TCRs recognized epitopes lying outside the regions that are mutated in the B.1.351 and B.1.1.7 variants. After two AZD1222 doses, both the breadth and the depth of spike-specific TCRs were significantly higher than at day 0 and than in MenACWY recipients. Conclusions about previously exposed vaccinees were limited because only six AZD1222 recipients were SARS-CoV-2 seropositive at baseline. The 56-69-year group was small, and its depth increase did not reach significance, likely because of low power.

The CDR3 regions of human TCRbeta chains were analyzed by immunosequencing. The original methods were these. TCRs in the repertoires were matched against a reference library of SARS-CoV-2-specific TCRs that had been generated with the MIRA antigen-specificity platform. Breadth was defined as the fraction of unique TCRs that were SARS-CoV-2-associated, and depth was defined as the fraction of total T cells that were SARS-CoV-2-associated. Using the MIRA data, each spike-specific TCR was mapped to the spike region that the TCR reacts to and placed in a CD4 or CD8 class. Log10-transformed breadth and depth values were compared by one-way ANOVA with Sidak's multiple comparisons tests. TCRdb mirrors the immuneACCESS table, restricted to in-frame sequences. Some clones are absent from its copies; in checked studies, under half trace to an unresolved V gene, and the reason for the others is unknown. V and J calls and clone size are copied from that table; D and trimming were computed from the DNA. This sample comprises approximately 97,000 clones, about 91% of them detected only once. The ten most abundant clones make up under 10% of the sample.

Sequenced material: peripheral blood, taken on day 0 of AZD1222 vaccination. The source of this sequence is an adult in good health. This sequence uses TRBV4-2 and TRBJ2-1; TRBD2 is possibly the D segment (5 matching bases). Here the CDR3 is given as CASSQEDSEGEQFF. The sequenced DNA is TGTGCCAGCAGCCAAGAGGATAGTGAGGGTGAGCAGTTCTTC.